The next 28 T cell receptor beta chains were all read from a single sample in a study of T cells in Graves' hyperthyroidism and ophthalmopathy. From RNA transcripts, TCR beta CDR3 regions were amplified. TCR CDR3 regions were first amplified by RT-PCR with HTBI primers. Each CDR3 protein is one row after TCRdb ran MiXCR on the multiplex PCR reads. The sample records 650,000 to 700,000 distinct CDR3 sequences, around 16% being singletons. Sequencing was done on a sample of blood. The origin of the receptors is a man aged 50-59 years with Graves' hyperthyroidism.

The chain is built from TRBV30 and TRBJ2-7; D gene unclear. The J call is in doubt because the DNA end fits TRBJ2-1 better. CDR1 is GTSNPN and CDR2 is SVGIG in the germline V gene (reference sequence). The CDR3 spans 12 residues. In DNA form, the CDR3 reads TGTGCCTGGAGTGTATCTCCCTACGAGCAGTTCTTC. This gives the protein CAWSVSPYEQFF.

This clonotype was observed at least ten times. The gene calls are TRBV12-3 or TRBV12-4 and TRBJ2-3, with a tentative D call TRBD1 (5 bases). The germline V and J ends were trimmed by 0 bases and 4 bases, with 8 bases remaining between them. The CDR3 sequence is 14 residues long. CDR3 DNA: TGTGCCAGCAGTTTAGCGGGCAGGGCAGATACGCAGTATTTT. As protein: CASSLAGRADTQYF.

This chain connects TRBV5-4 to TRBJ2-5, with D possibly being TRBD1 (7 bases). Trimming shortened V by 4 bases and J by 3 bases, and 13 bases separated the two germline ends. The CDR3 contains 14 residues. Germline V gene sequence: CDR1 SGHNT, CDR2 YYREEE (reference sequence). In DNA form, the CDR3 reads TGTGCCAGCAGCAACAGGGGCGGGGAAGAGACCCAGTACTTC. Translating it yields CASSNRGGEETQYF.

The chain combines TRBV28 with TRBJ2-7, with D unresolved. Per germline, CDR1 MDHEN and CDR2 SYDVKM. V lost 9 bases and J 1 base, leaving 10 bases between the germline ends. The CDR3 extends over 12 amino acids. CDR3 in amino acids: CASAVGSYEQYF. CDR3 DNA sequence: TGTGCCAGTGCCGTCGGGTCCTACGAGCAGTACTTC.

This clonotype has just one count. A much larger clone lies one base from this, so it may be a read error. The V and J genes are TRBV11-2 and TRBJ2-2, with TRBD2 as a possible D gene (5 bases). This CDR3 has 15 amino acids. With 1 base removed from V and 4 bases from J, the gap between germline ends came to 10 bases. The V gene's germline CDR1 is SGHAT and CDR2 FQNNGV. The CDR3 protein is CASSLVATSTGELFF. The CDR3 DNA reads TGTGCCAGCAGCTTAGTAGCGACGAGCACCGGGGAGCTGTTTTTT.

Ten or more counts support this clonotype. The V call is TRBV28, the J call TRBJ2-7, with a possible D match to TRBD2 (6 bases). The germline CDR1 and CDR2 sequences are MDHEN and SYDVKM. The CDR3 contains 14 residues. Trimming pared 2 bases from V and 7 bases from J, leaving 15 bases between. CDR3 coding DNA: TGTGCCAGCAGTTTAGCGGGGACCACGAGGGAGCAGTACTTC. Its translation is CASSLAGTTREQYF.

The chain has TRBV30 and TRBJ2-1; TRBD1 matches 9 bases. The V and J ends lost 5 bases and 4 bases, in that order; junction bases with no gene match: 6. The CDR3 sequence is 14 residues long. Germline CDR1 reads GTSNPN; CDR2 reads SVGIG (reference sequence). DNA for the CDR3: TGTGCCTGGGGCCAGGGGACAGGGTACAATGAGCAGTTCTTC. Protein product: CAWGQGTGYNEQFF.

A remark on this clonotype: Here the CDR3 omits its conserved ending phenylalanine or tryptophan, so a read error is the likely source. The CDR3 DNA reads TGCAGTGCTAGAGAGTTTGATCCGAACACTGAAGCTTTCTCT. It yields the protein CSAREFDPNTEAFS. The chain has TRBV20-1 and TRBJ1-1; D gene uncertain. Germline CDR1 and CDR2: DFQATT and SNEGSKA (reference sequence). The length of the CDR3 is 14 residues. V lost 0 bases, J lost 1 base, and 9 bases lay in between.

This chain connects TRBV19 to TRBJ2-7; D possibly corresponds to TRBD2 (6 bases). The germline V and J ends were trimmed by 8 bases and 0 bases, with 14 bases remaining between them. CDR3 length: 14 amino acids. From germline, CDR1 is LNHDA and CDR2 SQIVND (reference sequence). The CDR3 is CASRDWRSSYEQYF. The CDR3, as DNA: TGTGCCAGTCGGGACTGGCGAAGCTCCTACGAGCAGTACTTC.

This clonotype was detected many times. The chain recombines TRBV12-3 or TRBV12-4 with TRBJ2-7; 14 bases are a match to TRBD2. The CDR3 covers 14 residues. V trimming: 5 bases; J trimming: 6 bases; junction bases outside the gene matches: 3. CDR3 sequence: CASSPGTSGSEQYF. The CDR3 bases are TGTGCCAGCAGTCCAGGGACTAGCGGGAGCGAGCAGTACTTC.

The V and J genes are TRBV19 and TRBJ1-1; D is possibly TRBD1 (6 bases). Trimming pared 5 bases from V and 1 base from J, leaving 14 bases between. CDR3 length: 15 residues. Germline V gene lookup returns CDR1 LNHDA and CDR2 SQIVND (reference sequence). CDR3 sequence reads: CASSPRDTANTEAFF. The DNA for the CDR3 is TGTGCCAGTAGTCCGCGGGACACTGCGAACACTGAAGCTTTCTTT.

This chain joins TRBV28 and TRBJ2-3, with TRBD2 as a possible D gene (7 bases). CDR3 size: 14 residues. CDR1 is MDHEN, CDR2 SYDVKM, per germline. Trimming pared 8 bases from V and 5 bases from J, leaving 17 bases between. The CDR3 region has the DNA TGTGCCAGCCGCAGGCAGGGGAGGGGAGATACGCAGTATTTT. It yields the protein CASRRQGRGDTQYF.

In its sample, this clonotype was seen a few times. CDR3 region: CASSQDRQGTNEKLFF. DNA of the CDR3: TGTGCCAGCAGCCAAGATCGTCAGGGAACTAATGAAAAACTGTTTTTT. The rearrangement uses TRBV4-2 and TRBJ1-4; tentatively, D is TRBD1 (5 bases). Per germline, CDR1 LGHNA and CDR2 YNFKEQ. V was clipped by 0 bases and J by 1 base, with 9 bases between them. There are 16 residues in the CDR3.

This chain links TRBV6-1 with TRBJ1-1; D is unresolved. The V and J ends lost 7 bases and 6 bases respectively, with 15 bases between them. This CDR3 is 13 amino acids long. CDR1 and CDR2 from the germline V gene are MNHNS and SASEGT. The CDR3 is CASKAWGGPEAFF. CDR3 sequence (DNA): TGTGCCAGCAAGGCGTGGGGAGGGCCTGAAGCTTTCTTT.

This clonotype was seen only a few times. The chain links TRBV19 to TRBJ2-3, with D perhaps being TRBD1 or TRBD2 (5 bases each). This CDR3 has 16 residues. Germline CDR1 and CDR2: LNHDA and SQIVND (reference sequence). V was clipped by 3 bases and J by 2 bases, with 15 bases between them. CDR3 bases: TGTGCCAGTAGTATTGGTTGGGACCCCCTCACAGATACGCAGTATTTT. It translates to CASSIGWDPLTDTQYF. The full variable domain, with the rest looked up from reference TRBV19 and TRBJ2-3, is DGGITQSPKYLFRKEGQNVTLSCEQNLNHDAMYWYRQDPGQGLRLIYYSQIVNDFQKGDIAEGYSVSREKKESFPLTVTSAQKNPTAFYLCASSIGWDPLTDTQYFGPGTRLTVL.

The sample holds a few counts of this clonotype. V and J are TRBV7-8 and TRBJ2-5; tentatively, D is TRBD1 (6 bases). CDR1 is SGHVS and CDR2 is FQNEAQ in the germline V gene. The V end lost 5 bases, the J end lost 1 base, and 14 bases lay between the germline ends. The CDR3 length is 15 residues. DNA for the CDR3: TGTGCCAGCAGCCACCCTACAGGGATCCAAGAGACCCAGTACTTC. Translation: CASSHPTGIQETQYF.

Ten or more counts support this clonotype. The chain employs TRBV29-1 and TRBJ2-1; unclear D gene. This CDR3 is 13 amino acids long. Germline V lookup: CDR1 SQVTM, CDR2 ANQGSEA. Between the trimmed V and J ends, which lost 8 bases and 5 bases, there was a span of 16 bases. CDR3 loop: CSTDGHQDNEQFF. DNA for the CDR3: TGCAGCACCGACGGTCACCAAGACAATGAGCAGTTCTTC.

In the case of this clonotype: One base away lies a much larger clone, so this may be a sequencing read error. The chain links TRBV6-2 or TRBV6-3 to TRBJ2-1; the D is unclear. V lost 1 base, J lost 2 bases, and 3 bases lay in between. The CDR3 has 13 amino acids. Germline CDR1 is MNHEY and CDR2 is SVGEGT. The CDR3 spells CASSYFTYNEQFF. CDR3 nucleotides: TGTGCCAGCAGTTACTTCACCTACAATGAGCAGTTCTTC.

This rearrangement joins TRBV5-4 to TRBJ2-5, with TRBD2 matching over 16 bases. V was clipped by 4 bases and J by 0 bases; unmatched bases: 3. The CDR3 loop spans 17 amino acids. Germline V gene data show CDR1 as SGHNT and CDR2 as YYREEE (reference sequence). Here the CDR3 DNA reads TGTGCCAGCAGCCTGGGACTAGCGGGAGGGCACCAAGAGACCCAGTACTTC. Protein sequence: CASSLGLAGGHQETQYF.

This clonotype was observed many times. The genes are TRBV20-1 and TRBJ2-7; D is perhaps TRBD2 (6 bases). Trimming shortened V by 0 bases and J by 4 bases, and 13 bases separated the two germline ends. Germline V gives CDR1 DFQATT, CDR2 SNEGSKA (reference sequence). The CDR3 loop spans 14 amino acids. Written as DNA, the CDR3 is TGCAGTGCTAGAGATCCCGGGACTGGATACGAGCAGTACTTC. It translates to CSARDPGTGYEQYF.

This clonotype was seen many times. This sequence joins TRBV24-1 and TRBJ2-7; possibly TRBD1 or TRBD2 for D (6 bases each). V shed 4 bases and J shed 6 bases, with 18 bases lying between them. The CDR3 totals 15 residues. Per germline, CDR1 KGHDR and CDR2 SFDVKD. This chain's CDR3 is CATSDAQGGRREQYF. In nucleotides, the CDR3 is TGTGCCACCAGTGACGCACAGGGAGGCAGGCGCGAGCAGTACTTC.

The rearrangement joins TRBV27 to TRBJ2-2; no clear D gene. The CDR3 contains 17 residues. Germline loops: CDR1 MNHEY, CDR2 SMNVEV (reference sequence). With 10 bases removed from V and 4 bases from J, the gap between germline ends came to 25 bases. This CDR3 reads CATSHRRPGLSTGELFF. The DNA for the CDR3 is TGTGCCACTTCCCATCGTCGGCCAGGCTTGAGCACCGGGGAGCTGTTTTTT.

J is TRBJ1-3 and V is TRBV28, with D maybe TRBD1 (5 bases). From germline, CDR1 is MDHEN and CDR2 SYDVKM. This CDR3 has 14 amino acids. Between the trimmed V and J ends, which lost 3 bases and 7 bases, there was a span of 13 bases. The CDR3 loop reads CASSLGQGENTIYF. CDR3 sequence (DNA): TGTGCCAGCAGTTTGGGTCAGGGAGAGAACACCATATATTTT.

In nucleotides, the CDR3 is TGTGCGGTAGGCCCTCTCTACAATGAGCAGTTCTTC. The encoded protein is CAVGPLYNEQFF. The chain is built from TRBV7-8 and TRBJ2-1; D gene unclear. Germline V gene sequence: CDR1 SGHVS, CDR2 FQNEAQ. This CDR3 spans 12 amino acids.

Comment on this clonotype: This may arise from a read error, as a much more abundant clone is one base away. This chain links TRBV11-2 with TRBJ2-1; D possibly matches TRBD1 or TRBD2 (5 bases each). The CDR3 runs 19 residues. CDR1 and CDR2 (germline): SGHAT, FQNNGV. CDR3 coding DNA: TGTGCCAGCAGCTTAGTGTTGTTCAGTCCCCGGGGCGATTACAATGAGCAGATCTTC. It translates to CASSLVLFSPRGDYNEQIF.

The chain carries TRBV7-2 and TRBJ1-5; D gene uncertain. The CDR3 length is 16 residues. Germline CDR1 SGHTA, CDR2 FQGNSA. V was pared by 1 base and J by 2 bases, with 12 bases between. The CDR3 reads CASSLDGPRGNQPQHF. Written as DNA, the CDR3 is TGTGCCAGCAGCTTAGACGGCCCTCGGGGCAATCAGCCCCAGCATTTT.

This clonotype has ten or more counts. The V and J genes are TRBV27 and TRBJ1-1; a weak D match, TRBD1 (5 bases). The germline V gene encodes CDR1 MNHEY and CDR2 SMNVEV (reference sequence). The V end was cut by 3 bases, the J end by 6 bases, with 8 bases between. The CDR3 runs to 12 residues. The CDR3: CASSFRGAEAFF. CDR3 nucleotides: TGTGCCAGCAGTTTCCGGGGCGCTGAAGCTTTCTTT.

This clonotype was observed many times. The chain combines TRBV12-3 or TRBV12-4 with TRBJ2-2; D may match TRBD1 or TRBD2 (5 bases each). The CDR3 runs to 15 residues. V lost 6 bases and J 9 bases, leaving 20 bases between the germline ends. The CDR3 sequence: CASSAEGRGHRELFF. Written as DNA, the CDR3 is TGTGCCAGCAGCGCTGAGGGACGGGGTCACCGGGAGCTGTTTTTT.